This T cell receptor (beta chain) derives from a study of blood T cell repertoires in COVID-19. J was trimmed by 2 bases and V by 2 bases; bases with no gene match: 3. The germline gives CDR1 MDHEN, CDR2 SYDVKM. There are 16 residues in the CDR3. The assay was immunoSEQ multiplex PCR, and TCRdb's table has in-frame clones only and misses some. The data show around 190,000 clones, about 86% seen once. The chain carries TRBV28 and TRBJ1-4; 9 bases are a match to TRBD1. This sequence originates from a man between 45 and 60 years old with active or convalescent COVID-19. The sample consisted of peripheral blood. The CDR3 reads CASSLLQGATNEKLFF. The CDR3 DNA reads TGTGCCAGCAGTTTACTACAGGGGGCTACTAATGAAAAACTGTTTTTT. Using reference TRBV28 and TRBJ1-4 for the parts outside the CDR3, the full variable domain is DVKVTQSSRYLVKRTGEKVFLECVQDMDHENMFWYRQDPGLGLRLIYFSYDVKMKEKGDIPEGYSVSREKKERFSLILESASTNQTSMYLCASSLLQGATNEKLFFGSGTQLSVL.